This entry lists 6 T cell receptor beta chains sequenced from one sample in a study of patients and donors after allogeneic stem cell transplantation. MiXCR, applied by TCRdb to the RT-PCR reads, yields one record per CDR3 protein. The repertoire includes over 200,000 distinct CDR3 sequences, around two fifths of them detected once, and about 9.9% sits in the top ten. Material for sequencing was blood, either unsorted or a sorted T cell fraction (not recorded which). These receptors were taken from a human donor who was either an allogeneic HSCT recipient or a stem cell or donor lymphocyte infusion donor (not recorded which). It is not recorded whose cells these are; they may come from a transplant donor.

This clonotype has more than one count but fewer than ten. The V call is TRBV6-2 or TRBV6-3, the J call TRBJ1-1; TRBD1 matches at 7 bases. CDR1 and CDR2 (germline): MNHEY, SVGEGT. The CDR3 spans 15 residues. V gave up 5 bases and J gave up 2 bases; unmatched junction bases: 8. CDR3 in amino acids: CASSGVQGQNTEAFF. The CDR3 DNA follows: TGTGCCAGCAGTGGGGTACAGGGGCAAAACACTGAAGCTTTCTTT.

CDR3 coding DNA: TGCAGCGTTGAGCCGGAAAAGCCCGGGGTTTTACACGAGCAGTACTTC. This codes for CSVEPEKPGVLHEQYF. The V and J genes are TRBV29-1 and TRBJ2-7; tentatively, D is TRBD2 (5 bases). The CDR3 sequence is 16 residues long. The V gene's germline CDR1 is SQVTM and CDR2 ANQGSEA. The V and J ends lost 3 bases and 5 bases respectively, with 23 bases between them.

This clonotype came up a few times. The rearrangement links TRBV20-1 to TRBJ1-1, with 7 bases identical to TRBD1. V shed 5 bases, J shed 7 bases, and the junction held 7 bases outside the gene matches. In germline, CDR1 is DFQATT, CDR2 SNEGSKA (reference sequence). This CDR3 has 12 amino acids. The CDR3 loop is CSAETGLGEAFF. CDR3 DNA: TGCAGTGCTGAGACAGGGTTGGGTGAAGCTTTCTTT.

This clonotype was seen only a few times. This chain joins TRBV12-3 or TRBV12-4 and TRBJ1-6; possible D gene TRBD1, 5 bases. Between the trimmed V and J ends, which lost 3 bases and 8 bases, there was a span of 14 bases. The length of the CDR3 is 15 residues. This CDR3 reads CASSLRGGPYSPLHF. In nucleotides, the CDR3 is TGTGCCAGCAGTTTGAGGGGAGGCCCGTATTCACCCCTCCACTTT.

The chain combines TRBV4-3 with TRBJ1-1; D call uncertain. The V gene lost 4 bases and the J gene lost 3 bases, with 12 bases spanning the gap. Per the germline V gene, CDR1 is LGHNA and CDR2 is YSLEER. The CDR3 is 14 residues long. The CDR3 DNA reads as TGCGCCAGCAGCCGCGAATGGGCGGACACTGAAGCTTTCTTT. Encoded protein: CASSREWADTEAFF.

Only a few counts were recorded for this clonotype. The rearrangement joins TRBV4-2 to TRBJ1-1, with TRBD1 matching over 8 bases. The CDR3 has 15 residues. The ends lost 1 base at V and 2 bases at J; junction bases unmatched: 3. Per germline, CDR1 LGHNA and CDR2 YNFKEQ. The CDR3 nucleotides read TGTGCCAGCAGCCAAGTCACAGGGGGAAACACTGAAGCTTTCTTT. Translating gives CASSQVTGGNTEAFF.